Below are 25 T cell receptor beta chains sequenced from a single sample in a study of T cell responses to AZD1222 COVID-19 vaccine. Measured with immunoSEQ multiplex PCR; TCRdb has only the in-frame clones, and not every one. The sample lists roughly 100,000 clones; around 86% were seen once. Sequencing was performed on peripheral blood, taken on day 0 of AZD1222 vaccination. The receptors stem from an adult in good health.

V usage is TRBV2 and J usage is TRBJ2-7; 7 bases agree with TRBD1. The CDR3 runs 14 residues. CDR1 is SNHLY and CDR2 is FYNNEI in the germline V gene. V trimming: 7 bases; J trimming: 7 bases; junction bases outside the gene matches: 13. DNA for the CDR3: TGTGCCAGCAACCGGGACAGAAATCCTCGGGAGCAGTACTTC. Protein product: CASNRDRNPREQYF.

V is TRBV30 and J is TRBJ2-1; possible D gene TRBD2, 6 bases. V gave up 2 bases and J gave up 12 bases, with 11 bases separating them. The CDR3 consists of 11 residues. The germline gives CDR1 GTSNPN, CDR2 SVGIG (reference sequence). This CDR3 reads CAWSILAVQFF. The CDR3 nucleotides are TGTGCCTGGAGTATACTAGCTGTGCAGTTCTTC.

This chain uses TRBV5-6 with TRBJ1-6; TRBD1 is a possible D gene (6 bases). V lost 4 bases and J 6 bases, leaving 11 bases between the germline ends. The CDR3 has 14 amino acids. The V gene's germline CDR1 is SGHDT and CDR2 YYEEEE. The CDR3: CASSLGQSNSPLHF. CDR3 sequence (DNA): TGTGCCAGCAGCCTCGGACAGTCTAATTCACCCCTCCACTTT.

The V and J genes are TRBV5-1 and TRBJ2-3, with D possibly matching TRBD1 (6 bases). Germline lookup yields CDR1 SGHRS and CDR2 YFSETQ. The CDR3 runs to 12 residues. The V and J ends lost 4 bases and 5 bases respectively, with 8 bases between them. CDR3 sequence (DNA): TGCGCCAGCAGCATACAGGGAGATACGCAGTATTTT. It encodes CASSIQGDTQYF.

This clone was recorded only once. V and J are TRBV6-2 or TRBV6-3 and TRBJ1-2; D not certain. The germline V and J ends were trimmed by 6 bases and 4 bases, with 15 bases remaining between them. The germline V gene encodes CDR1 MNHEY and CDR2 SVGEGT. The CDR3 runs to 14 residues. The CDR3 loop is CASSRSLLGYGYTF. The CDR3, as DNA: TGTGCCAGCAGCCGATCTCTTCTCGGCTATGGCTACACCTTC.

The chain is built from TRBV5-5 and TRBJ1-4; 11 nucleotides agree with TRBD1. Germline V gene sequence: CDR1 SGHKS, CDR2 YYEKEE (reference sequence). The CDR3 length is 15 residues. Trimming cost V 0 bases and J 8 bases; bases outside gene matches: 3. CDR3 residues: CASSLEGQGGEKLFF. In nucleotides, the CDR3 is TGTGCCAGCAGCTTGGAGGGACAGGGGGGAGAAAAACTGTTTTTT. The full variable domain, rest sourced from reference TRBV5-5 and TRBJ1-4, is DAGVTQSPTHLIKTRGQQVTLRCSPISGHKSVSWYQQVLGQGPQFIFQYYEKEERGRGNFPDRFSARQFPNYSSELNVNALLLGDSALYLCASSLEGQGGEKLFFGSGTQLSVL.

CDR3 sequence (DNA): TGTGCCAGCAGTTCTTACCCCGTACAGGGGACAACTAATGAAAAACTGTTTTTT. Translated, it gives CASSSYPVQGTTNEKLFF. This rearrangement joins TRBV11-2 to TRBJ1-4; 7 bases line up with TRBD1. V lost 6 bases, J lost 0 bases, and 13 bases stayed unmatched. The germline CDR1 and CDR2 sequences are SGHAT and FQNNGV. CDR3 length equals 18 residues.

The chain combines TRBV4-2 with TRBJ2-2; no definite D call. Per the germline V gene, CDR1 is LGHNA and CDR2 is YNFKEQ. The ends were cut back, 0 bases at V and 0 bases at J, with 5 bases in the middle. The CDR3 sequence is 15 residues long. CDR3 sequence: CASSQERANTGELFF. The CDR3 DNA follows: TGTGCCAGCAGCCAAGAACGGGCGAACACCGGGGAGCTGTTTTTT.

This clone was seen more than once but under ten times. The rearrangement uses TRBV9 and TRBJ1-2; 9 bases line up with TRBD1. Germline CDR1 and CDR2: SGDLS and YYNGEE. This CDR3 has 15 amino acids. With 5 bases clipped from V and 3 bases from J, the junction kept 8 bases outside the gene matches. In DNA, the CDR3 is TGTGCCAGCAGGGGAGAGGGACAGGGATACTATGGCTACACCTTC. This gives the protein CASRGEGQGYYGYTF.

The chain couples TRBV3-1 (or the pseudogene TRBV3-2) to TRBJ1-2, with 8 bases that match TRBD1. Germline V gives CDR1 LGHDT, CDR2 YNNKEL (reference sequence). This CDR3 spans 15 amino acids. V gave up 0 bases and J gave up 6 bases; unmatched junction bases: 6. This chain's CDR3 is CASSQDPLTGDGYTF. The CDR3 nucleotides are TGTGCCAGCAGCCAAGATCCCTTGACAGGGGATGGCTACACCTTC.

The rearrangement joins TRBV13 to TRBJ2-2; 7 nucleotides agree with TRBD1. The CDR3 sequence is 16 residues long. V lost 2 bases and J lost 1; bases outside the gene matches: 4. The germline V gene has CDR1 PRHDT and CDR2 FYEKMQ (reference sequence). The CDR3: CASSLPRTGNTGELFF. CDR3 coding DNA: TGTGCCAGCAGCTTACCAAGGACAGGGAACACCGGGGAGCTGTTTTTT.

This clone was counted only a few times. This chain joins TRBV27 and TRBJ1-3, with 7 bases matching TRBD1. Unmatched junction bases numbered 8, after V lost 1 base and J lost 2 bases. The CDR3 loop spans 17 amino acids. Germline-derived CDR1 and CDR2 are MNHEY and SMNVEV (reference sequence). The CDR3, as DNA: TGTGCCAGCAGTTTATGGGCAGGGGGATTCGCTGGAAACACCATATATTTT. Encoded protein: CASSLWAGGFAGNTIYF.

This clone was recorded only once. The CDR3 loop is CASSPSYEQYF. Written as DNA, the CDR3 is TGTGCCAGCAGCCCCTCCTACGAGCAGTACTTC. This chain links TRBV7-9 with TRBJ2-7; no definite D call. Looked up from germline, CDR1 is SEHNR and CDR2 is FQNEAQ (reference sequence). V was clipped by 5 bases and J by 0 bases, with 2 bases between them. This CDR3 comprises 11 residues.

The chain couples TRBV19 to TRBJ2-2; the D is unclear. Germline values: CDR1 LNHDA, CDR2 SQIVND (reference sequence). CDR3 length: 14 residues. Between the trimmed V and J ends, which lost 1 base and 2 bases, there was a span of 5 bases. The CDR3 bases are TGTGCCAGTAGTATAGCCTCTAACACCGGGGAGCTGTTTTTT. Encoded protein: CASSIASNTGELFF.

The chain joins TRBV18 to TRBJ1-1; TRBD1 might be the D (6 bases). Germline values: CDR1 KGHSH, CDR2 LQKENI. The CDR3 covers 19 residues. V was shortened by 4 bases and J by 1 base, with 25 bases between the two germline ends. CDR3 sequence: CASSLFQGQGTTKNTEAFF. The CDR3 DNA is TGTGCCAGCTCACTTTTTCAGGGGCAGGGGACAACTAAGAACACTGAAGCTTTCTTT.

This clone was recorded only once. The chain carries TRBV5-1 and TRBJ1-6; 8 nucleotides match TRBD1. Looked up from germline, CDR1 is SGHRS and CDR2 is YFSETQ. This CDR3 region has 15 residues. V lost 3 bases to trimming and J lost 7 bases; unmatched junction nucleotides: 6. As DNA, the CDR3 is TGCGCCAGCAGCTCAGGACAGGGAGCCAATTCACCCCTCCACTTT. Residues: CASSSGQGANSPLHF.

The sample holds a few counts of this clone. The chain joins TRBV30 to TRBJ1-2; TRBD1 might be the D (6 bases). This CDR3 comprises 15 residues. Germline values: CDR1 GTSNPN, CDR2 SVGIG (reference sequence). The V end lost 8 bases, the J end lost 0 bases, and 19 bases lay between the germline ends. CDR3 sequence: CAGQLGGSSNYGYTF. The DNA of the CDR3 is TGTGCCGGGCAACTCGGGGGCAGTTCTAACTATGGCTACACCTTC.

The rearrangement links TRBV18 to TRBJ2-7; maybe TRBD1 (6 bases). V dropped 2 bases and J dropped 5 bases, with 13 bases sitting between them. This CDR3 region has 14 residues. The V gene's germline CDR1 is KGHSH and CDR2 LQKENI. For the CDR3, the DNA is TGTGCCAGCTCACCAGTTCAGGGACAAAACGAGCAGTACTTC. Protein: CASSPVQGQNEQYF.

This clone was counted once. This sequence joins TRBV24-1 and TRBJ2-1, with D perhaps given as TRBD1 or TRBD2 (5 bases each). V was trimmed by 4 bases and J by 2 bases, leaving 14 bases between them. Germline CDR1 is KGHDR and CDR2 is SFDVKD. CDR3 length equals 16 residues. For the CDR3, the DNA is TGTGCCACCAGTGACCACACCCGAGGGGCCTACAATGAGCAGTTCTTC. Its protein is CATSDHTRGAYNEQFF.

The chain combines TRBV18 with TRBJ2-7, with D tentatively TRBD1 (6 bases). With 3 bases removed from V and 6 bases from J, the gap between germline ends came to 12 bases. Germline V gives CDR1 KGHSH, CDR2 LQKENI. The CDR3 covers 13 residues. In DNA, the CDR3 is TGTGCCAGCTCACCGGGCACAGGGTTCGAGCAGTACTTC. It is translated as CASSPGTGFEQYF.

The CDR3 reads CASSSPGQGELTNEKLFF. CDR3 nucleotide sequence: TGTGCCAGCAGCTCCCCTGGACAGGGGGAACTAACTAATGAAAAACTGTTTTTT. The chain uses TRBV5-6 and TRBJ1-4; 10 bases are shared with TRBD1. The CDR3 has 18 amino acids. Trimming took 3 bases from V and 1 from J; bases not matched to a gene: 9. Germline V gives CDR1 SGHDT, CDR2 YYEEEE.

This clone was seen more than once but under ten times. The V gene is TRBV11-2, the J gene TRBJ2-7; maybe TRBD1 (6 bases). The CDR3 loop spans 13 amino acids. Germline V lookup: CDR1 SGHAT, CDR2 FQNNGV. V was clipped by 6 bases and J by 7 bases, with 16 bases between them. CDR3 amino acids: CASSRDNTGEQYF. For the CDR3, the DNA is TGTGCCAGCAGTCGGGACAACACGGGGGAGCAGTACTTC.

The chain employs TRBV21-1 and TRBJ1-2; TRBD1, the table's D call, lacks a check against the DNA. TRBV21-1 is flagged as a pseudogene. CDR3 length equals 13 residues. The CDR3 here is CANKWGRNYGYTF. The CDR3 DNA reads TGTGCCAACAAATGGGGCAGGAACTATGGCTACACCTTC.

The chain carries TRBV19 and TRBJ1-1, with D uncertain. Germline assignment: CDR1 LNHDA and CDR2 SQIVND (reference sequence). The CDR3 contains 13 residues. Trimming removed 6 bases from V and 3 bases from J, with 11 bases in between. The CDR3 here is CASRRHVDTEAFF. The CDR3 DNA follows: TGTGCCAGTAGGCGCCATGTTGACACTGAAGCTTTCTTT.

J is TRBJ1-4 and V is TRBV6-5; D gene uncertain. This CDR3 contains 13 residues. V lost 6 bases and J 0 bases, leaving 5 bases between the germline ends. CDR1 MNHEY and CDR2 SVGAGI come from the germline V gene. DNA of the CDR3: TGTGCCAGCAGGAGGCCAACTAATGAAAAACTGTTTTTT. It yields the protein CASRRPTNEKLFF.